One and the same sample provided the 22 T cell receptor beta chains below, sequenced in a study of blood T cell repertoires in COVID-19. Generated by immunoSEQ multiplex PCR, the TCRdb table keeps only in-frame clones and is missing some. The sample lists about 90,000 clones; around four fifths were seen once. Sample: peripheral blood. These receptors all stem from a woman in her 70s with active or convalescent COVID-19.

This clone was counted once. This chain uses TRBV4-3 with TRBJ1-1; D might be TRBD1 (5 bases). Trimming removed 0 bases from V and 11 bases from J, with 16 bases in between. This CDR3 spans 14 amino acids. Germline assignment: CDR1 LGHNA and CDR2 YSLEER. CDR3 in DNA: TGCGCCAGCAGCCAAGATAGCGGGTCAGGGAACGCTTTCTTT. Its translation: CASSQDSGSGNAFF.

This chain links TRBV7-9 with TRBJ2-3; possible D gene TRBD1, 5 bases. V shed 8 bases and J shed 6 bases, with 18 bases lying between them. The CDR3 runs 14 residues. Germline V lookup: CDR1 SEHNR, CDR2 FQNEAQ (reference sequence). The CDR3 region has the DNA TGTGCCAGCTCGCAGTGGGGCAGGCGGGATACGCAGTATTTT. The encoded protein is CASSQWGRRDTQYF. The variable domain in full, completed from reference TRBV7-9 and TRBJ2-3, reads DTGVSQNPRHKITKRGQNVTFRCDPISEHNRLYWYRQTLGQGPEFLTYFQNEAQLEKSRLLSDRFSAERPKGSFSTLEIQRTEQGDSAMYLCASSQWGRRDTQYFGPGTRLTVL.

This clone has only one observation. V is TRBV25-1 and J is TRBJ2-5; D is possibly TRBD1 (6 bases). Trimming shortened V by 3 bases and J by 2 bases, and 16 bases separated the two germline ends. Germline V gene lookup returns CDR1 MGHDK and CDR2 SYGVNS. The CDR3 runs to 16 residues. In nucleotides, the CDR3 is TGTGCCAGCAGTGACGACGTGGGCAGGGGTCAAGAGACCCAGTACTTC. This codes for CASSDDVGRGQETQYF.

This clone has a single count. The V call is TRBV5-1, the J call TRBJ2-3; TRBD2 agrees at 7 bases. This CDR3 contains 15 residues. Trimming took 5 bases from V and 4 from J; bases not matched to a gene: 10. Per germline, CDR1 SGHRS and CDR2 YFSETQ. The CDR3: CASRTGGLDPDTQYF. CDR3 DNA sequence: TGCGCCAGCAGGACTGGAGGACTAGATCCAGATACGCAGTATTTT.

The V and J genes are TRBV5-4 and TRBJ2-7; 9 bases are shared with TRBD1. Germline CDR1 SGHNT, CDR2 YYREEE (reference sequence). V trimming: 5 bases; J trimming: 4 bases; junction bases outside the gene matches: 7. The CDR3 extends over 14 amino acids. The DNA for the CDR3 is TGTGCCAGCAGGTCATCCGGGACAGGGTACGAGCAGTACTTC. Its protein product is CASRSSGTGYEQYF.

The V gene is TRBV2, the J gene TRBJ2-5; D not resolved. V lost 4 bases to trimming and J lost 2 bases, with 5 bases between them. The germline V gene encodes CDR1 SNHLY and CDR2 FYNNEI. The CDR3 runs to 12 residues. The CDR3 DNA follows: TGTGCCAGCAGTGGCAGGCAAGAGACCCAGTACTTC. This translates into CASSGRQETQYF.

The gene calls are TRBV7-8 and TRBJ1-1, with D possibly matching TRBD1 (5 bases). The CDR3 runs 15 residues. Germline V gene data show CDR1 as SGHVS and CDR2 as FQNEAQ. V was clipped by 10 bases and J by 4 bases, with 22 bases between them. The CDR3 reads CATIQGRIVGTEAFF. DNA of the CDR3: TGTGCCACCATTCAGGGCAGGATTGTTGGCACTGAAGCTTTCTTT.

This rearrangement joins TRBV5-8 to TRBJ2-2; D not resolved. Germline-derived CDR1 and CDR2 are SGHTS and YDEGEE. V gave up 1 base and J gave up 4 bases, with 8 bases separating them. The CDR3 has 14 amino acids. CDR3 region: CASSLRRVTGELFF. The CDR3 coding sequence is TGTGCCAGCAGCTTGCGCCGGGTCACCGGGGAGCTGTTTTTT.

V usage is TRBV15 and J usage is TRBJ2-3, with a tentative D call TRBD2 (6 bases). V was shortened by 0 bases and J by 2 bases, with 9 bases between the two germline ends. This CDR3 spans 15 amino acids. Germline lookup yields CDR1 LNHNV and CDR2 YYDKDF (reference sequence). The CDR3 DNA reads TGTGCCACCAGCAGAGATAGCGGTTACACAGATACGCAGTATTTT. This codes for CATSRDSGYTDTQYF. Filled out from reference TRBV15 and TRBJ2-3, the complete variable domain reads DAMVIQNPRYQVTQFGKPVTLSCSQTLNHNVMYWYQQKSSQAPKLLFHYYDKDFNNEADTPDNFQSRRPNTSFCFLDIRSPGLGDTAMYLCATSRDSGYTDTQYFGPGTRLTVL.

The rearrangement links TRBV6-2 or TRBV6-3 to TRBJ2-7; unclear D gene. V dropped 2 bases and J dropped 4 bases, with 9 bases sitting between them. CDR1 is MNHEY and CDR2 is SVGEGT in the germline V gene. The CDR3 loop spans 13 amino acids. Here the CDR3 DNA reads TGTGCCAGCAGTTACCCGCGTTTATACGAGCAGTACTTC. This codes for CASSYPRLYEQYF.

In its sample, this clone was seen once. The genes are TRBV7-2 and TRBJ2-1; 14 bases are shared with TRBD2. The germline CDR1 and CDR2 sequences are SGHTA and FQGNSA. The CDR3 contains 16 residues. With V trimmed by 5 bases and J by 9 bases, 9 bases remained unmatched. CDR3 region: CASSPSTSGGAREQFF. CDR3 DNA: TGTGCCAGCAGCCCTTCGACTAGCGGGGGGGCTCGTGAGCAGTTCTTC. Full variable domain (outside the CDR3, taken from reference TRBV7-2 and TRBJ2-1): GAGVSQSPSNKVTEKGKDVELRCDPISGHTALYWYRQSLGQGLEFLIYFQGNSAPDKSGLPSDRFSAERTGGSVSTLTIQRTQQEDSAVYLCASSPSTSGGAREQFFGPGTRLTVL.

The chain carries TRBV28 and TRBJ1-1; 7 bases are shared with TRBD1. CDR1 is MDHEN, CDR2 SYDVKM, per germline. V was clipped by 4 bases and J by 5 bases; unmatched bases: 10. The CDR3 loop spans 15 amino acids. The DNA for the CDR3 is TGTGCCAGCAGTTCACCGACAGGGTTTAGGACTGAAGCTTTCTTT. Amino acid sequence: CASSSPTGFRTEAFF.

The chain recombines TRBV7-8 with TRBJ1-4, with a possible D match to TRBD1 (6 bases). Trimming took 5 bases from V and 1 from J, leaving 20 bases between them. This CDR3 spans 18 amino acids. CDR1 is SGHVS and CDR2 is FQNEAQ in the germline V gene. The CDR3 is CASSGYRDALKTNEKLFF. DNA for the CDR3: TGTGCCAGCAGCGGGTACAGGGATGCTTTGAAAACTAATGAAAAACTGTTTTTT.

CDR3: CASSTDRNQPQHF. The CDR3 DNA reads as TGTGCCAGCTCAACGGACAGAAATCAGCCCCAGCATTTT. V and J are TRBV18 and TRBJ1-5, with D tentatively TRBD1 (6 bases). CDR3 length: 13 residues. The V and J ends lost 5 bases and 4 bases respectively, with 9 bases between them. The germline V gene has CDR1 KGHSH and CDR2 LQKENI.

The V call is TRBV19, the J call TRBJ1-6, with D unclear. Deletions cut 5 bases from V and 7 bases from J, with 15 bases between. This CDR3 has 15 residues. Germline CDR1 and CDR2: LNHDA and SQIVND (reference sequence). The CDR3 here is CASSPREGWNSPLHF. For the CDR3, the DNA is TGTGCCAGTAGTCCCCGGGAGGGTTGGAATTCACCCCTCCACTTT.

The chain has TRBV7-2 and TRBJ2-7; 8 bases line up with TRBD2. The V gene's germline CDR1 is SGHTA and CDR2 FQGNSA. CDR3 size: 14 residues. Trimming cost V 1 base and J 5 bases; bases outside gene matches: 4. The CDR3, as DNA: TGTGCCAGCAGCTTAGGCCTAGCGGGCGACGAGCAGTACTTC. Protein: CASSLGLAGDEQYF.

This rearrangement joins TRBV6-5 to TRBJ1-2, with 7 bases identical to TRBD1. V dropped 5 bases and J dropped 6; count of bases not matched to a gene: 6. This CDR3 comprises 13 residues. Looked up from germline, CDR1 is MNHEY and CDR2 is SVGAGI. CDR3 residues: CASSLDRADGYTF. In nucleotides, the CDR3 is TGTGCCAGCAGTCTCGACAGGGCCGATGGCTACACCTTC.

The gene calls are TRBV5-6 and TRBJ1-5; 7 positions match TRBD1. In germline, CDR1 is SGHDT, CDR2 YYEEEE. This CDR3 has 15 amino acids. The junction had 10 bases not matched to a gene; V was cut back by 7 bases and J by 3 bases. The CDR3 DNA is TGTGCCAGCGCCTTTTCACAGGGGCCCAATCAGCCCCAGCATTTT. Amino acid sequence: CASAFSQGPNQPQHF.

V is TRBV3-1 (or the pseudogene TRBV3-2) and J is TRBJ1-4; 9 positions match TRBD1. With 4 bases clipped from V and 13 bases from J, the junction kept 16 bases outside the gene matches. This CDR3 contains 16 residues. Looked up from germline, CDR1 is LGHDT and CDR2 is YNNKEL (reference sequence). Here the CDR3 reads CASSRVEDRGHRGLFF. DNA for the CDR3: TGTGCCAGCAGCCGAGTTGAGGACAGGGGACATCGGGGACTGTTTTTT.

The rearrangement links TRBV7-2 to TRBJ1-1, with D unresolved. Trimming took off 5 bases at V and 0 bases at J, with 7 bases between the two ends. Germline CDR1 reads SGHTA; CDR2 reads FQGNSA. The CDR3 has 13 amino acids. CDR3 in amino acids: CASSRALNTEAFF. DNA of the CDR3: TGTGCCAGCAGCCGTGCGTTGAACACTGAAGCTTTCTTT.

This chain uses TRBV5-1 with TRBJ2-1; 11 positions match TRBD2. Looked up from germline, CDR1 is SGHRS and CDR2 is YFSETQ. The CDR3 totals 15 residues. V was clipped by 3 bases and J by 8 bases; unmatched bases: 7. This CDR3 is CASSSSSGGLDEQFF. The CDR3, as DNA: TGCGCCAGCAGCTCCTCTAGCGGGGGGTTAGATGAGCAGTTCTTC.

This rearrangement joins TRBV29-1 to TRBJ1-1, with TRBD1 matching over 7 bases. Trimming at V came to 5 bases and at J to 4 bases, leaving 7 bases not matched to a gene. The CDR3 extends over 13 amino acids. In germline, CDR1 is SQVTM, CDR2 ANQGSEA. This CDR3 reads CSVSTGASTEAFF. For the CDR3, the DNA is TGCAGCGTTTCTACAGGGGCGAGCACTGAAGCTTTCTTT.